This TCR beta chain was sequenced during a study of blood T cells in healthy people across ages. The CDR3 is 13 residues long. V gave up 0 bases and J gave up 10 bases, with 12 bases separating them. Germline assignment: CDR1 SGHTA and CDR2 FQGTGA. A J-beta primer mix and a sample-barcoded 5' primer were used in a second PCR of about 7 to 12 cycles. TCRdb fed the 5' RACE reads into MiXCR, producing one record per CDR3 protein. The table lists 650,000 to 1,000,000 distinct CDR3 sequences, 35% to 40% of them singletons. This chain connects TRBV7-3 to TRBJ1-1; TRBD1 is a possible D gene (5 bases). The TCR sequence derives from a man younger than 35 in good health. Sequences were obtained from blood. CDR3 in DNA: TGTGCCAGCAGCTTAACACAGGCCCAAGGAGCTTTCTTT. Its protein product is CASSLTQAQGAFF.